Below, 4 T cell receptor beta chains from the same sample are listed, as sequenced in a study of T cells in localized non-small cell lung cancer. The protocol was immunoSEQ multiplex PCR, while the TCRdb copy is restricted to in-frame clones and leaves out a portion. Of just under 80,000 clones in the sample, around 82% are singletons; the top ten hold roughly 9%. Sequencing was performed on peripheral blood, taken before any cancer treatment. These receptor sequences come from a female donor older than 55 with stage I lung adenocarcinoma.

The CDR3 protein is CASRGDRENAQPQHF. Here the CDR3 DNA reads TGTGCCAGTAGGGGAGACAGGGAGAATGCCCAGCCCCAGCATTTT. The gene calls are TRBV19 and TRBJ1-5, with TRBD1 identical over 7 bases. The CDR3 is 15 residues long. CDR1 is LNHDA, CDR2 SQIVND, per germline (reference sequence). The J segment lost 7 bases and the V segment lost 6 bases, leaving 12 bases of the junction unmatched.

This clone was seen once. This chain links TRBV30 with TRBJ2-5; 9 bases line up with TRBD2. The CDR3 is 16 amino acids. V trimming: 3 bases; J trimming: 0 bases; junction bases outside the gene matches: 8. Germline lookup yields CDR1 GTSNPN and CDR2 SVGIG (reference sequence). In DNA form, the CDR3 reads TGTGCCTGGAGCGGGACTAGCCGAGGGTACCAAGAGACCCAGTACTTC. Translated, it gives CAWSGTSRGYQETQYF.

This chain uses TRBV9 with TRBJ1-1; D is undetermined. CDR1 and CDR2 from the germline V gene are SGDLS and YYNGEE. V lost 4 bases and J 4 bases, leaving 14 bases between the germline ends. This CDR3 comprises 14 residues. CDR3 bases: TGTGCCAGCAGCCCGGGCTCGACGGGCACTGAAGCTTTCTTT. Translating gives CASSPGSTGTEAFF.

This clone was counted a few times. J is TRBJ1-3 and V is TRBV6-5; possible D gene TRBD1, 5 bases. The CDR3 totals 14 residues. V was cut by 6 bases and J by 4 bases, with 13 bases left in between. Germline lookup yields CDR1 MNHEY and CDR2 SVGAGI. This CDR3 reads CASRARGLGNTIYF. The DNA for the CDR3 is TGTGCCAGCAGGGCGAGGGGACTCGGAAACACCATATATTTT.